Sequencing of this T cell receptor (beta chain) was carried out in a study of CD8+ T cells in alopecia areata. Study as a whole: Each day, treated patients took oral tofacitinib twice, at 5 to 10 mg per dose.

The CDR3 runs 15 residues. CDR1 and CDR2 (germline): SNHLY, FYNNEI. The V gene end was trimmed by 6 bases and the J gene end by 7 bases; junction bases not matched to a gene: 10. Treatment noted: oral pan-JAK inhibitor, 5-10 mg twice daily. Individuals with alopecia areata gave both lesional scalp punch biopsies and peripheral blood for collection. Points from the study as a whole: The study found higher clonality in lesional than normal scalp, especially in alopecia totalis/universalis.

Reverse transcription of extracted RNA yielded cDNA, which provided the sequencing template. Sequencing used immunoSEQ multiplex PCR; TCRdb keeps in-frame clones, though not all of them. The table lists under 20,000 clones, 59% of them singletons. In the case of this clone: Its antigen is as yet unknown.

The chain combines TRBV2 with TRBJ2-3, with 10 bases identical to TRBD2. The material sequenced was skin, taken at week 4, from a patient treated with tofacitinib. The sequence came from a human donor with alopecia areata. Here the CDR3 reads CASRRASGGSNTQYF. The DNA of the CDR3 is TGTGCCAGCAGGAGGGCTAGCGGGGGATCAAATACGCAGTATTTT.